The source of this T cell receptor beta chain is a study of vaccination effects on CD4 cells after COVID-19. Across the study: In the ViraFEST assay, antigen-specific CD4+ clonotypes were identified by expansion after peptide-pool stimulation.

Libraries were prepared by immunoSEQ multiplex PCR; TCRdb keeps only in-frame clonotypes and omits some of them. The sample includes 50,000 or so clones, 65% to 80% of them seen just once. Investigators separated out CD4+ T cells once around nine days of culture had passed. The germline V gene has CDR1 KGHSH and CDR2 LQKENI. The CDR3 length is 13 residues. The V gene lost 0 bases and the J gene lost 5 bases, with 4 bases spanning the gap. This clone showed up just a few times. The target antigen is unknown. The TCR was taken from a human donor who received a COVID-19 vaccine. The gene calls are TRBV18 and TRBJ2-2; D not certain. The sequencing used CD4+ T cells from PBMCs cultured without peptide, collected before COVID-19 vaccination. CDR3 coding DNA: TGTGCCAGCTCACCACCGGGGACCGGGGAGCTGTTTTTT. Amino acids: CASSPPGTGELFF.